This TCR beta chain stems from a study of T cells in localized non-small cell lung cancer. Study outcomes and limitations: For the top 100 tumor clones, a median roughly 56 also appeared in adjacent lung. Sequencing involved a lone tumor region, leaving heterogeneity possible. Uninvolved adjacent lung, not tumor, had the highest T cell clonality. Those with higher blood T cell density had longer overall survival.

Sequenced by immunoSEQ multiplex PCR; TCRdb stores in-frame clones only, minus some. The table records 70,000 to 90,000 clones, about 84% of them present only once. Remarks on this clone: Its cognate antigen is unknown.

Germline CDR1 reads SNHLY; CDR2 reads FYNNEI. CDR3 length: 16 amino acids. Trimming shortened V by 0 bases and J by 1 base, and 10 bases separated the two germline ends. The sample consisted of peripheral blood, taken before any cancer treatment. This chain uses TRBV2 with TRBJ2-4; no firm D call. The TCR sequence derives from a female donor older than 55 with stage I lung adenocarcinoma. CDR3 amino acids: CASSEAHGRAKNIQYF. The CDR3 DNA follows: TGTGCCAGCAGTGAAGCGCATGGAAGGGCCAAAAACATTCAGTACTTC.